This T cell receptor beta chain was sequenced in a study of blood T cell repertoires in COVID-19. Whole-study context: COVID-19 samples from acute and convalescent phases originated in the United States, Italy and Spain. The analysed material was cDNA or gDNA that came from T cells, B-cell-depleted T cells, or PBMCs.

As originally analysed: Estimation of nucleated cell counts was performed using reference gene primer amplification. Assay used: immunoSEQ multiplex PCR; TCRdb lists only in-frame clones, some missing. V, J and clone size derive from that table, while D and trimming were established from the DNA sequence. There are a few hundred thousand clones in the sample; around 86% occur only once, and about 10% lies in the top ten. V was cut by 4 bases and J by 4 bases, with 8 bases left in between. The germline CDR1 and CDR2 sequences are MNHEY and SVGAGI. This CDR3 comprises 13 residues. The V and J genes are TRBV6-5 and TRBJ1-5; D is undetermined. Sequenced sample: peripheral blood. The clonotype originates from a man between 40 and 49 years old who had recovered from COVID-19. CDR3 in DNA: TGTGCCAGCAGTTCCTCTATTAATCAGCCCCAGCATTTT. This gives the protein CASSSSINQPQHF.